The clone carrying this T cell receptor (beta chain) was counted ten times or more. Its antigen is undetermined. Time point here: healthy volunteer bleed at 6 weeks. Researchers extracted total RNA from unfractionated whole blood. In germline, CDR1 is MNHNS, CDR2 SASEGT. The V and J ends lost 2 bases and 4 bases respectively, with 14 bases between them. The CDR3 consists of 15 residues. This specimen comes from a study of human T cells and chemical hapten exposure. Study-level information: Small discrepancies in pooled library volume mainly accounted for the varying TCR yields per sample. Study-level findings and limits: No shift was seen in TCRs above 1 in 1000 frequency with DPC sensitization.

Unique molecular identifiers were attached to individual cDNA molecules during library preparation. In the original analysis: A typical sample had approximately 93,000 TCRs, with roughly 23,224 to 690,600 overall. TCRdb reanalysed the RACE reads using MiXCR and keeps one entry per CDR3 protein. The V and J calls were not made by the authors but by TCRdb's processing. The table lists fewer than 85,000 distinct CDR3 sequences, 8.6% of them singletons, with about 1.4% in the top ten. Sequencing used whole blood. This TCR was recovered from a male donor in good health. Some clones in this sample may be carry-over from other donors' samples. The rearrangement links TRBV6-1 to TRBJ1-1, with D tentatively TRBD1 (5 bases). CDR3 nucleotides: TGTGCCAGCAGTGAACACCGCAGGGTAGGCACTGAAGCTTTCTTT. Amino acids: CASSEHRRVGTEAFF.